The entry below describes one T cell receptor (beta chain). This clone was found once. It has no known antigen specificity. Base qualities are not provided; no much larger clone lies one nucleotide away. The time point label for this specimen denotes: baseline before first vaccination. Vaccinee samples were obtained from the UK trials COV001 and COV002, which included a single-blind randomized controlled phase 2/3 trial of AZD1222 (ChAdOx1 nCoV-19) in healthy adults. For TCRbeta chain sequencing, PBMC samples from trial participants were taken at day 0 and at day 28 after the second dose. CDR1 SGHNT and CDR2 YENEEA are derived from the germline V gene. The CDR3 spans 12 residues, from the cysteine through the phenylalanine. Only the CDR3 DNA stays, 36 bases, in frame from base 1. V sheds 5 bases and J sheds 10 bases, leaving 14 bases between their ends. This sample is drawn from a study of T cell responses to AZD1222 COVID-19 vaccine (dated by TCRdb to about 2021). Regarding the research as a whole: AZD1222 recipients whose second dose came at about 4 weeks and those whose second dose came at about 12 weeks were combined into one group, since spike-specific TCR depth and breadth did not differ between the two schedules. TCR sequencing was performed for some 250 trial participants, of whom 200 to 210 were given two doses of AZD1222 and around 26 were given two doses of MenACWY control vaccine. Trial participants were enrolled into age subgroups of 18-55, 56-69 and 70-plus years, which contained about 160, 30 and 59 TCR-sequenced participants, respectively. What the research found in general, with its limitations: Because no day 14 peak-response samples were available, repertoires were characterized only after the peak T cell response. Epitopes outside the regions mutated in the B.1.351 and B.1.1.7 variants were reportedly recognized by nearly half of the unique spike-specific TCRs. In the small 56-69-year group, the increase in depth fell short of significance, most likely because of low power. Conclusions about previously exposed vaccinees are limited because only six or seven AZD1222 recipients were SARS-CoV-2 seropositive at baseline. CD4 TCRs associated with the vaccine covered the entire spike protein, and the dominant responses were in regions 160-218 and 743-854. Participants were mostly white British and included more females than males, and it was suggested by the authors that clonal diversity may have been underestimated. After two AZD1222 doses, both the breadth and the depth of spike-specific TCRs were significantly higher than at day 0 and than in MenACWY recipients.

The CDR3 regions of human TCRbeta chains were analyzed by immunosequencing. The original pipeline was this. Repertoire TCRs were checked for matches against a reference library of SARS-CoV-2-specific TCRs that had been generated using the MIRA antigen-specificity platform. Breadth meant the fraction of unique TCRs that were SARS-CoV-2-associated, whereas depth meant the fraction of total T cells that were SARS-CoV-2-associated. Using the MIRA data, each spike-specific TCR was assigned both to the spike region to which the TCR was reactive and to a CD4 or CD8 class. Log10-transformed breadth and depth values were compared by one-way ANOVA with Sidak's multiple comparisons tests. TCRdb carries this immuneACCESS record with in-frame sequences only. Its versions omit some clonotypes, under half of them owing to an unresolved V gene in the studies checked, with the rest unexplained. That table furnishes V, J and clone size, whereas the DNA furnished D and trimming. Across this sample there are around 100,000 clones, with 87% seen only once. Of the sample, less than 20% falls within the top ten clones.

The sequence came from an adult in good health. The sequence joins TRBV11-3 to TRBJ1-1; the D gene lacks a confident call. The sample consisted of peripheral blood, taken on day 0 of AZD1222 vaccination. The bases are TGTGCCAGCAGCCAGCTGGGAGGACCAGCTTTCTTT. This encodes CASSQLGGPAFF.